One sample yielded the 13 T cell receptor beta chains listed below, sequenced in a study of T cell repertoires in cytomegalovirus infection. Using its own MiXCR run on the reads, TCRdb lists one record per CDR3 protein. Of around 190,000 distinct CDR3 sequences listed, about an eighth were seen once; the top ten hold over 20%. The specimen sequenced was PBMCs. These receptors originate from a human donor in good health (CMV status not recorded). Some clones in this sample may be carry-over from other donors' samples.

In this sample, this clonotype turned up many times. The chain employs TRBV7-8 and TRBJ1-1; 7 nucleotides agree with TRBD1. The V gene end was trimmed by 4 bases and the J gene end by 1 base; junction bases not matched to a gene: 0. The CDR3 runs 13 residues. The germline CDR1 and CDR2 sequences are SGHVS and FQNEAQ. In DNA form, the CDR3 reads TGTGCCAGCAGCTGGGACAGGAACACTGAAGCTTTCTTT. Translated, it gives CASSWDRNTEAFF.

The CDR3 spells CSARETQGHTIYF. Written as DNA, the CDR3 is TGCAGTGCTAGAGAAACCCAAGGACACACCATATATTTT. The chain couples TRBV20-1 to TRBJ1-3; no reliable D call. Germline V CDR1 and CDR2: DFQATT, SNEGSKA (reference sequence). Trimming shortened V by 0 bases and J by 8 bases, and 11 bases separated the two germline ends. CDR3 size: 13 residues.

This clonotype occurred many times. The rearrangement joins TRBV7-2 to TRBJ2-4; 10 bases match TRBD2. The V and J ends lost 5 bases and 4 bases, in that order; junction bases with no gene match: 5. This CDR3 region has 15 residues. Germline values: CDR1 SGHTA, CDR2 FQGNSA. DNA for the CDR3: TGTGCCAGCAGCCAAACTAGCGGGAAGAAAAACATTCAGTACTTC. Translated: CASSQTSGKKNIQYF.

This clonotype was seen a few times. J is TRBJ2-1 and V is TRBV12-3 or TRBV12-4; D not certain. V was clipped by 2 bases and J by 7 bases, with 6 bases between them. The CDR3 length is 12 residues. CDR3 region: CASSLRKNEQFF. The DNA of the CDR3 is TGTGCCAGCAGTTTACGGAAAAATGAGCAGTTCTTC.

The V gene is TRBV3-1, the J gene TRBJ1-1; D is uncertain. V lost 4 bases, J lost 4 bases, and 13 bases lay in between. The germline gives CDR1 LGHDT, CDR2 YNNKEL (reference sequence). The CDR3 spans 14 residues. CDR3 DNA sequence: TGTGCCAGCAGCCTAAGTTGGGCCAGCACTGAAGCTTTCTTT. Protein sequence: CASSLSWASTEAFF.

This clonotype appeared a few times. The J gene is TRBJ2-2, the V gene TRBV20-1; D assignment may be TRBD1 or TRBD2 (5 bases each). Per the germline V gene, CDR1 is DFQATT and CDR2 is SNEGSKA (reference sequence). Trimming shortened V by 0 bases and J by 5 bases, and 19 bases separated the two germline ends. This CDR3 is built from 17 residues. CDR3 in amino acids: CSARDLRQGVWTGELFF. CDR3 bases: TGCAGTGCTAGAGATCTACGGCAGGGAGTTTGGACCGGGGAGCTGTTTTTT.

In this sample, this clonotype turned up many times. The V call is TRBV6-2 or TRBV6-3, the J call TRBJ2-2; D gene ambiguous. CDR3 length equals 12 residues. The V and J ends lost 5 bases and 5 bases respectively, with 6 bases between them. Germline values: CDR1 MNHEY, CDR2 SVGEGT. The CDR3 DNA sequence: TGTGCCAGCAGTATAACGACCGGGGAGCTGTTTTTT. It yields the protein CASSITTGELFF.

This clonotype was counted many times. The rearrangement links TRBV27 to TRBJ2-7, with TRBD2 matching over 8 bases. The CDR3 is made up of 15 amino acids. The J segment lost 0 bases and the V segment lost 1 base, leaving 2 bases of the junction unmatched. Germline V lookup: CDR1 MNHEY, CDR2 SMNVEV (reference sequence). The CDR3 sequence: CASSLFSGSSYEQYF. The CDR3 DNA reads TGTGCCAGCAGTTTATTCAGCGGGAGCTCCTACGAGCAGTACTTC.

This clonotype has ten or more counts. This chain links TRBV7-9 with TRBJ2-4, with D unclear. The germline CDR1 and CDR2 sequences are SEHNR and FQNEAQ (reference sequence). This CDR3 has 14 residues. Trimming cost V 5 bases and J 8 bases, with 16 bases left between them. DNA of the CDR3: TGTGCCAGCAGCCCTCTAGAGAGCTGGGACATTCAGTACTTC. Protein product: CASSPLESWDIQYF.

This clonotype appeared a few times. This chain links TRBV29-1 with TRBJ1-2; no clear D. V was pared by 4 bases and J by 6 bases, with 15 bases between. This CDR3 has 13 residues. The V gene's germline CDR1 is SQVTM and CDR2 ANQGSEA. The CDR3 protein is CSVVLGLLDGYTF. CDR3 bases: TGCAGCGTTGTGTTGGGCCTGCTTGATGGCTACACCTTC.

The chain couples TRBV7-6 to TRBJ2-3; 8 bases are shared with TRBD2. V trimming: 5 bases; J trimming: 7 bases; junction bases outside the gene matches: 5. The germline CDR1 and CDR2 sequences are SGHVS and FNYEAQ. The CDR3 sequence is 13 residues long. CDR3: CASSPSGGHTQYF. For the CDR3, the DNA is TGTGCCAGCAGCCCATCGGGAGGGCATACGCAGTATTTT. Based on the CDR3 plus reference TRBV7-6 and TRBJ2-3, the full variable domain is GAGVSQSPRYKVTKRGQDVALRCDPISGHVSLYWYRQALGQGPEFLTYFNYEAQQDKSGLPNDRFSAERPEGSISTLTIQRTEQRDSAMYRCASSPSGGHTQYFGPGTRLTVL.

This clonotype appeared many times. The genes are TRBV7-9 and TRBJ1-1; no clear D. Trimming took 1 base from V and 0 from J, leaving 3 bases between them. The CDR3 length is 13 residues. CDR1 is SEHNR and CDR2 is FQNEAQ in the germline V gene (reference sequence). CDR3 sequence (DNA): TGTGCCAGCAGCTTAGTAGTGAACACTGAAGCTTTCTTT. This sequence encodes CASSLVVNTEAFF. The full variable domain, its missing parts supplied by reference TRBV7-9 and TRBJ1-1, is DTGVSQNPRHKITKRGQNVTFRCDPISEHNRLYWYRQTLGQGPEFLTYFQNEAQLEKSRLLSDRFSAERPKGSFSTLEIQRTEQGDSAMYLCASSLVVNTEAFFGQGTRLTVV.

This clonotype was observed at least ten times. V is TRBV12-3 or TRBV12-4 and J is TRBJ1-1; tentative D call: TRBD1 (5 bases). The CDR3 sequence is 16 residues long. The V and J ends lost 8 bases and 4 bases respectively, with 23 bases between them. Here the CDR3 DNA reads TGTGCCAGCCACCGGGGTTCCGACAGTCCGGGCACTGAAGCTTTCTTT. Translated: CASHRGSDSPGTEAFF.